One sample yielded the 6 T cell receptor beta chains listed below, sequenced in a study of T-cell reconstitution after alpha-beta-depleted transplantation in children. Preparation of the TCRbeta library was carried out with unique molecular identifiers. TCRdb ran MiXCR on the PCR reads and lists one entry per CDR3 protein. The sample carries hundreds of thousands of distinct CDR3 sequences, around 13% recorded once. Sequencing was performed on PBMCs, mostly from graft donor cells, taken 360 days after TCRalphabeta/CD19-depleted stem cell transplant. All receptors come from a male patient younger than 18 who had a stem cell transplant for acute myeloid leukemia, so the T cells may come from the graft donor.

The table lists this clonotype with many counts. The chain recombines TRBV12-3 or TRBV12-4 with TRBJ2-3; unclear D gene. The CDR3 has 14 residues. Deletions cut 3 bases from V and 0 bases from J, with 7 bases between. The CDR3 is CASSFGTSTDTQYF. DNA of the CDR3: TGTGCCAGCAGTTTCGGCACAAGCACAGATACGCAGTATTTT.

The genes are TRBV12-3 or TRBV12-4 and TRBJ1-2; no firm D call. V was clipped by 2 bases and J by 7 bases, with 11 bases between them. This CDR3 spans 13 amino acids. The CDR3 protein is CASSLLQWGGYTF. CDR3 nucleotides: TGTGCCAGCAGTTTACTCCAATGGGGTGGCTACACCTTC.

The V call is TRBV19, the J call TRBJ2-1; D uncertain. The CDR3 is 16 residues long. Germline assignment: CDR1 LNHDA and CDR2 SQIVND (reference sequence). Trimming left V 5 bases short and J 3 bases short, with 17 bases between. Here the CDR3 DNA reads TGTGCCAGTAGTTTCGAAAGGGAACTGATCTACAATGAGCAGTTCTTC. Translating gives CASSFERELIYNEQFF.

This clonotype was seen ten or more times. The chain is built from TRBV12-3 or TRBV12-4 and TRBJ2-5; the match to TRBD1 covers 9 bases. V gave up 1 base and J gave up 1 base; unmatched junction bases: 4. The CDR3 is made up of 16 amino acids. The CDR3 protein is CASSLVGQGLQETQYF. The CDR3 DNA reads as TGTGCCAGCAGTTTAGTGGGACAGGGCCTCCAAGAGACCCAGTACTTC.

This clonotype showed up just a few times. The chain links TRBV6-1 to TRBJ2-7, with 9 bases matching TRBD2. The J segment lost 7 bases and the V segment lost 6 bases, leaving 10 bases of the junction unmatched. Germline V CDR1 and CDR2: MNHNS, SASEGT. This CDR3 region has 14 residues. Here the CDR3 reads CASSPLAGMVEQYF. The CDR3 coding sequence is TGTGCCAGCAGCCCACTAGCGGGCATGGTAGAGCAGTACTTC.

This clonotype has just a few counts. This rearrangement joins TRBV20-1 to TRBJ2-1, with 10 bases aligning to TRBD2. CDR3 length: 16 residues. Germline assignment: CDR1 DFQATT and CDR2 SNEGSKA (reference sequence). V was clipped by 5 bases and J by 12 bases; unmatched bases: 19. As DNA, the CDR3 is TGCAGTGCTGGCTTACGAGCGGGAGGGATGGAAAACTGGCAGTTCTTC. Amino acid sequence: CSAGLRAGGMENWQFF.